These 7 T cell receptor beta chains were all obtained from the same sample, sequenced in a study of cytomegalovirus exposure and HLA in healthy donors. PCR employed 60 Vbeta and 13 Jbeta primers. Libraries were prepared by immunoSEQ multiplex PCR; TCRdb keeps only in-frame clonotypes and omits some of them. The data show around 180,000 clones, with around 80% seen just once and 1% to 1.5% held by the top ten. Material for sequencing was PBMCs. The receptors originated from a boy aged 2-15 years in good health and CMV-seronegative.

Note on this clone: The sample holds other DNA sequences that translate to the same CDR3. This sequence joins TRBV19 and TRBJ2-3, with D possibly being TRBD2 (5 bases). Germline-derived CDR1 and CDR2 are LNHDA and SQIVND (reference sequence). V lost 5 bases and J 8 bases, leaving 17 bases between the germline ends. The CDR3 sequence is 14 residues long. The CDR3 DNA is TGTGCCAGTAGTGTAGCGAGGGCAGAAGGTACGCAGTATTTT. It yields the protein CASSVARAEGTQYF.

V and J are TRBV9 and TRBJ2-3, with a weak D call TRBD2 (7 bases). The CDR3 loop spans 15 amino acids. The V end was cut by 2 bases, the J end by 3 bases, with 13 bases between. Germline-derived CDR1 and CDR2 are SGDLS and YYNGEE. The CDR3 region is CASSVNGGQTDTQYF. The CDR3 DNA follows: TGTGCCAGCAGCGTCAACGGGGGGCAGACAGATACGCAGTATTTT.

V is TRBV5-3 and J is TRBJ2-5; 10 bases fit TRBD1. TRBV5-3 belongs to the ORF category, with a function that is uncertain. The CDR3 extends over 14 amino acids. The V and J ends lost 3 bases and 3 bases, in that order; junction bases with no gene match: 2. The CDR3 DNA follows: TGTGCCAGAAGCTCGACAGGGGGCAAAGAGACCCAGTACTTC. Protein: CARSSTGGKETQYF.

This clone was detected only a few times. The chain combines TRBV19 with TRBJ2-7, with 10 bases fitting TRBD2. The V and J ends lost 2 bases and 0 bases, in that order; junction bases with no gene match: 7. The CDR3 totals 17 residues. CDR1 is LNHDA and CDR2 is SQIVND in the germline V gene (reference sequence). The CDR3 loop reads CASSIRRAGGSSYEQYV. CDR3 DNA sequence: TGTGCCAGTAGTATAAGGCGAGCGGGGGGGAGCTCCTACGAGCAGTACGTC.

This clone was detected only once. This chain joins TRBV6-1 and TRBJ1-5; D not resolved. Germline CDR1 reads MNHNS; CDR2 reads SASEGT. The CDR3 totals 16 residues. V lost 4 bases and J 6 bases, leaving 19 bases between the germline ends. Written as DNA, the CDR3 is TGTGCCAGCAGTGGTATCCTTGGCGGGTTCACTCAGCCCCAGCATTTT. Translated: CASSGILGGFTQPQHF.

The CDR3 region has the DNA TGTGCCAGCAGCCGCGCACTAGCGGGAGGGCTTAGATCCTACGAGCAGTACTTC. This sequence encodes CASSRALAGGLRSYEQYF. The chain uses TRBV14 and TRBJ2-7; TRBD2 aligns across 13 bases. This CDR3 has 18 residues. The V and J ends lost 4 bases and 1 base, in that order; junction bases with no gene match: 10. CDR1 and CDR2 from the germline V gene are SGHDN and FVKESK. The complete variable domain, with remaining parts taken from reference TRBV14 and TRBJ2-7, reads EAGVTQFPSHSVIEKGQTVTLRCDPISGHDNLYWYRRVMGKEIKFLLHFVKESKQDESGMPNNRFLAERTGGTYSTLKVQPAELEDSGVYFCASSRALAGGLRSYEQYFGPGTRLTVT.

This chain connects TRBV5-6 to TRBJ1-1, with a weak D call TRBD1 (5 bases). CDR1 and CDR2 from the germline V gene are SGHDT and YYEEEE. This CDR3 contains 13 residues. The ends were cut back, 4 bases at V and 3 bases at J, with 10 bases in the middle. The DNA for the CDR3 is TGTGCCAGCAGCGCCGGGGGGGACACTGAAGCTTTCTTT. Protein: CASSAGGDTEAFF.